This TCR beta chain originates from a study of blood T cells in healthy people across ages. Primers used in a second PCR of roughly 6 to 12 cycles were a sample-barcoded 5' primer and a J-beta primer mix. TCRdb reprocessed the 5' RACE reads with MiXCR, giving one entry per CDR3 protein. The table shows 550,000 to 650,000 distinct CDR3 sequences, with around 27% occurring only once. The CDR3 spans 14 residues. Germline lookup yields CDR1 DFQATT and CDR2 SNEGSKA (reference sequence). The sample providers were healthy Caucasian people from Russia, aged roughly 6 to 95. Each sample provided at least 5 micrograms of extracted total RNA. A further study also used this sample, focusing on T cells of mothers and their children. That paper notes: Reads recorded for TCR beta CDR3 numbered over 10 million per mother and roughly 3 million per child. No persistent microchimeric T cell clones were detected at about 100 clones per million clonotypes sensitivity.

This TCR was recovered from a boy under 10 years old in good health. The material sequenced was blood. The genes are TRBV20-1 and TRBJ2-1; weak D call: TRBD1 (6 bases). The J call could be wrong; TRBJ2-7 is a better fit for the DNA end. As DNA, the CDR3 is TGCAGTGCTAAGCGCCGGGACAACTCCTACGAGCAGTACTTC. It codes for CSAKRRDNSYEQYF.